This T cell receptor (beta chain) was retrieved from a study of human T cells and chemical hapten exposure. Study summary: Diphenylcyclopropenone was applied weekly to patients' scalps across the roughly 23-week study. Findings of the study overall: Counts of TCRs expanded at PT1 correlated positively with patch test score.

This clonotype turned up a few times. Its antigen is undetermined. V was trimmed by 6 bases and J by 0 bases, leaving 15 bases between them. The CDR3 sequence is 15 residues long. Time point specified: patch test 1, 2 weeks after DPC sensitization. Treatment specified: therapeutic diphenylcyclopropenone sensitization with weekly scalp DPC. TCRdb fed the RACE reads into MiXCR, producing one record per CDR3 protein. The table includes around 110,000 distinct CDR3 sequences, around 10% detected once. The chain joins TRBV12-3 or TRBV12-4 to TRBJ2-7; the D gene is possibly TRBD1 (6 bases). This clonotype was sampled from a woman aged 45-60 years with alopecia areata. Some clones in this sample may be carry-over from other donors' samples. Sequencing was performed on whole blood, taken in connection with sensitization to the hapten diphenylcyclopropenone (DPC). The DNA for the CDR3 is TGTGCCAGCAGGTCGAGGACAGCGAACTCCTACGAGCAGTACTTC. It codes for CASRSRTANSYEQYF.